Listed below are T cell receptor beta chains from one sample, sequenced in a study of T cells in tuberculosis. Some clones are missing from TCRdb's copy, which holds only in-frame ones; the method was immunoSEQ multiplex PCR. The data show about 54,000 clones, with 88% seen just once and about a fifth held by the top ten. The sample comprised CD1b-GMM tetramer-negative cells sorted from PBMCs. The source of these receptors is an adult woman with latent tuberculosis. CDR3s include the opening cysteine and the closing phenylalanine or tryptophan. D genes are given only for firm matches. Clone size is given for some rows only: seen once, a few or many times, or a class if the clone is expanded.

len: 14
v_gene: TRBV7-2
d_gene: TRBD1
j_gene: TRBJ1-5
abundance: -
CDR3aa: CASSPDRGTQPQHF
CDR3nt: TGTGCCAGCAGCCCGGACAGGGGGACTCAGCCCCAGCATTTT

len: 14
v_gene: TRBV27
d_gene: -
j_gene: TRBJ1-6
abundance: once
CDR3aa: CASKWSSYNSPLHF
CDR3nt: TGTGCCAGCAAGTGGAGCTCCTATAATTCCCCCCTCCACTTT

len: 15
v_gene: TRBV2
d_gene: TRBD1
j_gene: TRBJ1-5
abundance: -
CDR3aa: CASRKDRGIVQPQHF
CDR3nt: TGTGCCAGCAGAAAGGACAGGGGTATCGTACAGCCCCAGCATTTT

len: 17
v_gene: TRBV4-2
d_gene: TRBD2
j_gene: TRBJ2-5
abundance: -
CDR3aa: CASSQDPAGGPSETQYF
CDR3nt: TGTGCCAGCAGCCAAGATCCTGCGGGAGGGCCGTCGGAGACCCAGTACTTC

len: 12
v_gene: TRBV5-1
d_gene: TRBD2
j_gene: TRBJ2-7
abundance: -
CDR3aa: CASSYGGSEQYF
CDR3nt: TGCGCCAGCAGTTACGGCGGGAGCGAGCAGTACTTC

len: 13
v_gene: TRBV14
d_gene: TRBD1
j_gene: TRBJ1-1
abundance: -
CDR3aa: CASSQGTGYQAFF
CDR3nt: TGTGCCAGCAGCCAAGGGACAGGGTACCAAGCTTTCTTT

len: 13
v_gene: TRBV19
d_gene: -
j_gene: TRBJ1-5
abundance: -
CDR3aa: CASTGGPNQPQHF
CDR3nt: TGTGCCAGTACGGGGGGACCCAATCAGCCCCAGCATTTT

len: 15
v_gene: TRBV7-2
d_gene: TRBD2
j_gene: TRBJ2-3
abundance: -
CDR3aa: CASSLVASGTDTQYF
CDR3nt: TGTGCCAGCAGCTTAGTGGCTAGCGGGACAGATACGCAGTATTTT

len: 13
v_gene: TRBV28
d_gene: -
j_gene: TRBJ1-1
abundance: few
CDR3aa: CASLGSLATEAFF
CDR3nt: TGTGCCAGCTTAGGGAGCTTGGCCACTGAAGCTTTCTTT

len: 16
v_gene: TRBV11-2
d_gene: TRBD2
j_gene: TRBJ2-2
abundance: -
CDR3aa: CASSDQLAGLAGELFF
CDR3nt: TGTGCCAGCAGCGACCAACTAGCGGGGTTGGCCGGGGAGCTGTTTTTT

len: 15
v_gene: TRBV6-5
d_gene: TRBD1
j_gene: TRBJ1-6
abundance: -
CDR3aa: CASSFGTGLNSPLHF
CDR3nt: TGTGCCAGCAGTTTCGGGACAGGGTTGAATTCACCCCTCCACTTT

len: 14
v_gene: TRBV5-4
d_gene: -
j_gene: TRBJ1-2
abundance: -
CDR3aa: CASSPRTQASGYTF
CDR3nt: TGTGCCAGCAGTCCCCGGACACAGGCCTCCGGCTACACCTTC

len: 15
v_gene: TRBV23-1
d_gene: -
j_gene: TRBJ1-3
abundance: -
CDR3aa: CASSPGENSGNTIYF
CDR3nt: TGCGCCAGCAGTCCCGGTGAAAACTCTGGAAACACCATATATTTT

len: 15
v_gene: TRBV7-3
d_gene: TRBD2
j_gene: TRBJ2-2
abundance: -
CDR3aa: CASSLGLASVGELFF
CDR3nt: TGTGCCAGCAGCCTCGGACTAGCTAGCGTTGGGGAGCTGTTTTTT

len: 15
v_gene: TRBV5-4
d_gene: TRBD1
j_gene: TRBJ2-5
abundance: -
CDR3aa: CASSFTGAIQETQYF
CDR3nt: TGTGCCAGCAGCTTCACAGGGGCGATACAAGAGACCCAGTACTTC

len: 14
v_gene: TRBV28
d_gene: -
j_gene: TRBJ1-2
abundance: -
CDR3aa: CASTYRTSNYGYTF
CDR3nt: TGTGCCAGCACCTACAGGACGAGTAACTATGGCTACACCTTC

len: 14
v_gene: TRBV5-4
d_gene: -
j_gene: TRBJ1-6
abundance: -
CDR3aa: CASSSFASGSPLHF
CDR3nt: TGTGCCAGCAGCTCGTTCGCTAGCGGTTCACCCCTCCACTTT

len: 15
v_gene: TRBV7-9
d_gene: TRBD1
j_gene: TRBJ1-2
abundance: -
CDR3aa: CASSSKGAGSYGYTF
CDR3nt: TGTGCCAGCAGCTCCAAGGGGGCAGGAAGCTATGGCTACACCTTC

len: 11
v_gene: TRBV30
d_gene: -
j_gene: TRBJ2-7
abundance: -
CDR3aa: CAWSNFEEQYF
CDR3nt: TGTGCCTGGAGTAATTTTGAGGAGCAGTACTTC

len: 15
v_gene: TRBV2
d_gene: TRBD1
j_gene: TRBJ2-7
abundance: once
CDR3aa: CASSEPAGGTYEQYF
CDR3nt: TGTGCCAGCAGTGAACCGGCAGGGGGCACCTACGAGCAGTACTTC

len: 14
v_gene: TRBV19
d_gene: -
j_gene: TRBJ2-3
abundance: -
CDR3aa: CASHPGGRTDTQYF
CDR3nt: TGTGCCAGCCACCCCGGGGGGCGAACCGATACGCAGTATTTT

len: 14
v_gene: TRBV29-1
d_gene: -
j_gene: TRBJ2-1
abundance: -
CDR3aa: CSVPDTVYVVGQVF
CDR3nt: TGCAGCGTCCCCGATACTGTTTATGTCGTAGGTCAGGTCTTC

len: 15
v_gene: TRBV6-6
d_gene: -
j_gene: TRBJ2-7
abundance: -
CDR3aa: CASSAARGDPYEQYF
CDR3nt: TGTGCCAGCAGCGCGGCCAGGGGGGACCCCTACGAGCAGTACTTC

len: 13
v_gene: TRBV11-3
d_gene: -
j_gene: TRBJ1-1
abundance: -
CDR3aa: CASSFTQNTEAFF
CDR3nt: TGTGCCAGCAGCTTTACTCAGAACACTGAAGCTTTCTTT

len: 14
v_gene: TRBV9
d_gene: TRBD2
j_gene: TRBJ2-5
abundance: -
CDR3aa: CASSVGLAQETQYF
CDR3nt: TGTGCCAGCAGCGTAGGACTAGCCCAAGAGACCCAGTACTTC

len: 14
v_gene: TRBV7-2
d_gene: -
j_gene: TRBJ2-7
abundance: -
CDR3aa: CASSFGGAAYEQYF
CDR3nt: TGTGCCAGCAGCTTTGGGGGGGCCGCCTACGAGCAGTACTTC

len: 13
v_gene: TRBV6-1
d_gene: -
j_gene: TRBJ1-1
abundance: -
CDR3aa: CASKEGLNTEAFF
CDR3nt: TGTGCCAGCAAGGAGGGTTTGAACACTGAAGCTTTCTTT

len: 16
v_gene: TRBV9
d_gene: -
j_gene: TRBJ2-2
abundance: -
CDR3aa: CASSAIAEVNTGELFF
CDR3nt: TGTGCCAGCAGCGCTATAGCGGAGGTGAACACCGGGGAGCTGTTTTTT

len: 16
v_gene: TRBV7-2
d_gene: TRBD1
j_gene: TRBJ1-5
abundance: once
CDR3aa: CASSLGTGGENQPQHF
CDR3nt: TGTGCCAGCAGCTTAGGGACAGGGGGCGAGAATCAGCCCCAGCATTTT

len: 12
v_gene: TRBV2
d_gene: TRBD2
j_gene: TRBJ2-5
abundance: -
CDR3aa: CASTLAEETQYF
CDR3nt: TGTGCCAGCACACTAGCGGAAGAGACCCAGTACTTC

len: 14
v_gene: TRBV4-1
d_gene: TRBD2
j_gene: TRBJ2-3
abundance: -
CDR3aa: CASSRTSEADTQYF
CDR3nt: TGCGCCAGCAGCCGGACTAGCGAGGCAGATACGCAGTATTTT

len: 15
v_gene: TRBV7-3
d_gene: TRBD2
j_gene: TRBJ2-5
abundance: -
CDR3aa: CASSSGTSAGETQYF
CDR3nt: TGTGCCAGCAGCTCCGGGACTAGCGCGGGGGAGACCCAGTACTTC

len: 15
v_gene: TRBV15
d_gene: -
j_gene: TRBJ1-1
abundance: -
CDR3aa: CATSRDRGINTEAFF
CDR3nt: TGTGCCACCAGCAGAGATAGAGGAATTAACACTGAAGCTTTCTTT

len: 12
v_gene: TRBV7-2
d_gene: -
j_gene: TRBJ2-7
abundance: -
CDR3aa: CASSLVVYEQYF
CDR3nt: TGTGCCAGCAGCTTGGTAGTCTACGAGCAGTACTTC

len: 14
v_gene: TRBV5-1
d_gene: TRBD1
j_gene: TRBJ1-2
abundance: -
CDR3aa: CASSRGDRDYGYTF
CDR3nt: TGCGCCAGCAGCCGGGGGGACAGGGACTATGGCTACACCTTC

len: 13
v_gene: TRBV7-2
d_gene: TRBD1
j_gene: TRBJ2-7
abundance: -
CDR3aa: CASRFTGGYEQYF
CDR3nt: TGTGCCAGCAGATTTACAGGGGGGTACGAGCAGTACTTC

len: 14
v_gene: TRBV19
d_gene: TRBD2
j_gene: TRBJ2-1
abundance: -
CDR3aa: CASSWGSGSNEQFF
CDR3nt: TGTGCCAGTTCCTGGGGTAGCGGGAGCAATGAGCAGTTCTTC

len: 15
v_gene: TRBV4-2
d_gene: -
j_gene: TRBJ2-7
abundance: -
CDR3aa: CASSQGEDPSYEQYF
CDR3nt: TGTGCCAGCAGCCAGGGAGAGGACCCGTCCTACGAGCAGTACTTC

len: 17
v_gene: TRBV10-2
d_gene: TRBD1
j_gene: TRBJ2-6
abundance: -
CDR3aa: CASSRDRHSSGANVLTF
CDR3nt: TGCGCCAGCTCTAGGGACAGGCATAGCTCTGGGGCCAACGTCCTGACTTTC

len: 15
v_gene: TRBV5-1
d_gene: TRBD1
j_gene: TRBJ2-7
abundance: -
CDR3aa: CASSRLGQVNYEQYF
CDR3nt: TGCGCCAGCAGCCGACTGGGACAGGTTAATTACGAGCAGTACTTC

len: 17
v_gene: TRBV15
d_gene: TRBD2
j_gene: TRBJ2-3
abundance: -
CDR3aa: CATSRPKGTSGTDTQYF
CDR3nt: TGTGCCACCAGCAGACCGAAAGGGACTAGCGGGACAGATACGCAGTATTTT

len: 13
v_gene: TRBV19
d_gene: -
j_gene: TRBJ2-7
abundance: -
CDR3aa: CASSLGGAGEQYF
CDR3nt: TGTGCCAGTAGTCTAGGGGGCGCGGGGGAGCAGTACTTC

len: 15
v_gene: TRBV18
d_gene: TRBD1
j_gene: TRBJ1-5
abundance: -
CDR3aa: CASSGGQGAAQPQHF
CDR3nt: TGTGCCAGCTCAGGAGGACAGGGGGCGGCTCAGCCCCAGCATTTT

len: 14
v_gene: TRBV11-1
d_gene: TRBD1
j_gene: TRBJ2-7
abundance: -
CDR3aa: CASSSDRGLYEQYF
CDR3nt: TGTGCCAGCAGCTCTGACAGGGGTCTCTACGAGCAGTACTTC

len: 15
v_gene: TRBV7-2
d_gene: -
j_gene: TRBJ2-7
abundance: -
CDR3aa: CASSLTTPRPYEQYF
CDR3nt: TGTGCCAGCAGCCTAACTACCCCTAGACCTTACGAGCAGTACTTC